What follows are 20 T cell receptor beta chains derived from one specimen sequenced in a study of T cell changes during pregnancy in multiple sclerosis. The repertoire was sequenced with immunoSEQ multiplex PCR; TCRdb's copy has only in-frame clones and lacks some. The sample shows some 110,000 clones, more than 80% of them seen only once. This specimen consisted of peripheral blood, obtained before pregnancy. The receptors shown here come from a female donor with multiple sclerosis, enrolled in a pregnancy study.

The V call is TRBV7-9, the J call TRBJ2-1, with 8 bases that match TRBD2. Per the germline V gene, CDR1 is SEHNR and CDR2 is FQNEAQ (reference sequence). The CDR3 contains 16 residues. V lost 1 base to trimming and J lost 3 bases; unmatched junction nucleotides: 5. The CDR3 DNA is TGTGCCAGCAGCTTAGTGTCGGGAGGGGACTACAATGAGCAGTTCTTC. The encoded protein is CASSLVSGGDYNEQFF.

The rearrangement joins TRBV7-2 to TRBJ2-4; 9 bases map to TRBD1. This CDR3 comprises 15 residues. Germline trimming cut 5 bases from V and 4 bases from J; bases unmatched to any gene: 6. Germline V gene sequence: CDR1 SGHTA, CDR2 FQGNSA. The CDR3 sequence: CASSTRQGVKNIQYF. In DNA, the CDR3 is TGTGCCAGCAGCACGCGACAGGGGGTGAAAAACATTCAGTACTTC.

The chain uses TRBV6-1 and TRBJ2-2; TRBD1 matches at 10 bases. The trim removed 6 bases at V and 4 bases at J, leaving 5 bases unmatched. Germline V lookup: CDR1 MNHNS, CDR2 SASEGT. The CDR3 covers 15 residues. The CDR3, as DNA: TGTGCCAGCAGCTGGACAGGGGGGGGCACCGGGGAGCTGTTTTTT. Its protein is CASSWTGGGTGELFF.

The chain has TRBV6-6 and TRBJ2-1; D is ambiguous. The CDR3 runs 9 residues. With 7 bases removed from V and 7 bases from J, the gap between germline ends came to 2 bases. Germline CDR1 and CDR2: MNHNY and SVGAGI (reference sequence). This chain's CDR3 is CASTNEQFF. The DNA for the CDR3 is TGTGCCAGCACTAATGAGCAGTTCTTC.

This rearrangement joins TRBV5-1 to TRBJ2-1; TRBD2 might be the D (6 bases). Germline V CDR1 and CDR2: SGHRS, YFSETQ. V shed 5 bases and J shed 5 bases, with 17 bases lying between them. The CDR3 has 15 amino acids. In nucleotides, the CDR3 is TGCGCCAGCAGTCTCCTTACTTTAGCGGACAATGAGCAGTTCTTC. It yields the protein CASSLLTLADNEQFF.

The V gene is TRBV7-2, the J gene TRBJ2-5; D unresolved. Matching the DNA end better, TRBJ2-7 makes the J call doubtful. CDR1 and CDR2 from the germline V gene are SGHTA and FQGNSA. This CDR3 spans 13 amino acids. The CDR3 sequence: CASSLESSYEQYF. The DNA for the CDR3 is TGTGCCAGCAGCTTAGAAAGTAGCTACGAGCAGTACTTC.

This clone was recorded a few times. The chain joins TRBV28 to TRBJ1-2; tentative D call: TRBD1 (5 bases). This CDR3 contains 13 residues. From germline, CDR1 is MDHEN and CDR2 SYDVKM. V was cut by 6 bases and J by 7 bases, with 15 bases left in between. The DNA for the CDR3 is TGTGCCAGCAGGTCGGGGGGTTGGAGTGGCTACACCTTC. Translation: CASRSGGWSGYTF.

The table lists this clone with a few counts. V is TRBV6-4 and J is TRBJ2-3, with a weak D call TRBD2 (5 bases). CDR3 size: 15 residues. Germline values: CDR1 MRHNA, CDR2 SNTAGT. Trimming took off 2 bases at V and 2 bases at J, with 11 bases between the two ends. DNA for the CDR3: TGTGCCAGCAGTGACGATCCGGGAATCACAGATACGCAGTATTTT. Its protein is CASSDDPGITDTQYF.

The chain recombines TRBV6-5 with TRBJ2-5; the match to TRBD2 covers 9 bases. The germline V gene has CDR1 MNHEY and CDR2 SVGAGI. V trimming: 2 bases; J trimming: 5 bases; junction bases outside the gene matches: 6. CDR3 size: 15 residues. The CDR3: CASSYGGGAKETQYF. The CDR3 DNA sequence: TGTGCCAGCAGTTACGGCGGGGGGGCTAAGGAGACCCAGTACTTC.

The CDR3 loop reads CASSQDRGGDGELFF. In DNA, the CDR3 is TGCGCCAGCAGCCAAGATAGGGGGGGCGACGGGGAGCTGTTTTTT. This rearrangement joins TRBV4-3 to TRBJ2-2; possible D gene TRBD2, 7 bases. Germline CDR1 is LGHNA and CDR2 is YSLEER. The V end lost 0 bases, the J end lost 7 bases, and 12 bases lay between the germline ends. This CDR3 comprises 15 residues.

This chain uses TRBV5-6 with TRBJ2-5; D is uncertain. Between the trimmed V and J ends, which lost 4 bases and 2 bases, there was a span of 12 bases. Looked up from germline, CDR1 is SGHDT and CDR2 is YYEEEE. The CDR3 covers 14 residues. In DNA, the CDR3 is TGTGCCAGCAGCCTGGGTTCGGTACAAGAGACCCAGTACTTC. It encodes CASSLGSVQETQYF.

This sequence joins TRBV5-4 and TRBJ2-3; no reliable D call. The CDR3 contains 15 residues. Germline CDR1 and CDR2: SGHNT and YYREEE (reference sequence). Trimming removed 0 bases from V and 0 bases from J, with 8 bases in between. CDR3 in amino acids: CASSLGGSSTDTQYF. CDR3 sequence (DNA): TGTGCCAGCAGCTTGGGAGGATCTAGCACAGATACGCAGTATTTT.

The V and J genes are TRBV18 and TRBJ2-1; 10 nucleotides line up with TRBD2. Unmatched junction bases numbered 5, after V lost 4 bases and J lost 2 bases. This CDR3 contains 16 residues. Germline values: CDR1 KGHSH, CDR2 LQKENI. The CDR3 sequence is CASSLSSGSTYNEQFF. CDR3 in DNA: TGTGCCAGCTCACTCTCTAGCGGGAGTACCTACAATGAGCAGTTCTTC.

The chain recombines TRBV6-5 with TRBJ2-5, with 7 bases that match TRBD1. J lost 4 bases, V lost 7 bases, and 12 bases had no gene match. The CDR3 sequence is 15 residues long. The germline V gene has CDR1 MNHEY and CDR2 SVGAGI. CDR3 bases: TGTGCCAGCAACAGACAGGGTCGCTGGGGAGAGACCCAGTACTTC. Protein product: CASNRQGRWGETQYF.

This clone appeared a single time. The chain couples TRBV19 to TRBJ1-5; 7 nucleotides match TRBD1. The germline V gene has CDR1 LNHDA and CDR2 SQIVND (reference sequence). The CDR3 length is 16 residues. The V and J ends lost 5 bases and 3 bases, in that order; junction bases with no gene match: 10. This CDR3 reads CASSSPGQALNQPQHF. The CDR3 coding sequence is TGTGCCAGTAGTTCGCCTGGACAGGCCCTCAATCAGCCCCAGCATTTT.

This clone was picked up a small number of times. The chain couples TRBV5-5 to TRBJ1-5, with 7 bases matching TRBD1. Germline CDR1 and CDR2: SGHKS and YYEKEE (reference sequence). Trimming removed 1 base from V and 5 bases from J; junction bases left unmatched: 6. CDR3 length: 15 residues. The CDR3 DNA follows: TGTGCCAGCAGCTTGACACAGGGGCGGTATCAGCCCCAGCATTTT. It encodes CASSLTQGRYQPQHF. The full variable domain, its missing parts supplied by reference TRBV5-5 and TRBJ1-5, is DAGVTQSPTHLIKTRGQQVTLRCSPISGHKSVSWYQQVLGQGPQFIFQYYEKEERGRGNFPDRFSARQFPNYSSELNVNALLLGDSALYLCASSLTQGRYQPQHFGDGTRLSIL.

The V call is TRBV19, the J call TRBJ2-1; tentatively, D is TRBD2 (5 bases). The germline CDR1 and CDR2 sequences are LNHDA and SQIVND (reference sequence). V was trimmed by 5 bases and J by 4 bases, leaving 12 bases between them. The CDR3 contains 14 residues. CDR3 sequence (DNA): TGTGCCAGTAGTTTGGGTAGCGCGTACAATGAGCAGTTCTTC. Translated: CASSLGSAYNEQFF.

This clone showed up just once. V and J are TRBV11-3 and TRBJ2-3, with D tentatively TRBD1 (6 bases). V lost 1 base, J lost 1 base, and 9 bases lay in between. The CDR3 extends over 15 amino acids. In germline, CDR1 is SGHNT, CDR2 YENEEA. CDR3 sequence: CASSLGTVGTDTQYF. In DNA form, the CDR3 reads TGTGCCAGCAGCTTAGGGACAGTTGGCACAGATACGCAGTATTTT.

The chain employs TRBV7-2 and TRBJ2-1, with D possibly TRBD1 on 6 matching bases. Per germline, CDR1 SGHTA and CDR2 FQGNSA. V lost 0 bases and J lost 4, with 10 bases in between. The length of the CDR3 is 15 residues. The CDR3 DNA sequence: TGTGCCAGCAGCTTAGCTGGACAGACTTACAATGAGCAGTTCTTC. Translating gives CASSLAGQTYNEQFF.

J is TRBJ1-5 and V is TRBV5-1; TRBD1 agrees at 8 bases. The CDR3 has 14 amino acids. Looked up from germline, CDR1 is SGHRS and CDR2 is YFSETQ. J was trimmed by 3 bases and V by 4 bases; bases with no gene match: 3. The CDR3 DNA reads TGCGCCAGCAGCGCAGGGGGCTTCAATCAGCCCCAGCATTTT. The encoded protein is CASSAGGFNQPQHF.